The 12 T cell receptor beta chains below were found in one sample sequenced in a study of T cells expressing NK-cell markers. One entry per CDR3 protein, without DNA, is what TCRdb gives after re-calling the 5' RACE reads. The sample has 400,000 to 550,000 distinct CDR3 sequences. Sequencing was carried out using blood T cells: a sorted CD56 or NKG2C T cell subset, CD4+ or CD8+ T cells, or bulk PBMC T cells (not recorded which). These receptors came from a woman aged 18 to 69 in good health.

CDR3 sequence reads: CASHGPPNTEAFF. This chain links TRBV5-1 with TRBJ1-1; TCRdb reports TRBD1, a call that lacks DNA to check it against. This CDR3 has 13 amino acids. The V gene's germline CDR1 is SGHRS and CDR2 YFSETQ.

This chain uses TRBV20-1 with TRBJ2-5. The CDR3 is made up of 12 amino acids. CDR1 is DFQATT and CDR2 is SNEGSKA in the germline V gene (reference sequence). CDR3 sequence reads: CSAYWSVETQYF.

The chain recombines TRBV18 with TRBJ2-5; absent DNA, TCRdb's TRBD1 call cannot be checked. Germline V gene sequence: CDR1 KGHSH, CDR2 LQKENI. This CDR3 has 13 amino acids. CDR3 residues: CASYRDYRETQYF.

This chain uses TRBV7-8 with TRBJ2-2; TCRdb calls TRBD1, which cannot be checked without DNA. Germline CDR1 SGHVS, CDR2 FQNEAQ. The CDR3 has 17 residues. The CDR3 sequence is CASSLGTKQGNTGELFF.

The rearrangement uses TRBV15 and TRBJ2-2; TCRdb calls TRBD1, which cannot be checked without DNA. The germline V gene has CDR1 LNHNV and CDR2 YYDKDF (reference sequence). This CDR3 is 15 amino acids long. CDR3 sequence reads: CATSRGGGLTGELFF.

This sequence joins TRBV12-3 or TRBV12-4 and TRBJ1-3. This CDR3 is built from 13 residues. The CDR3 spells CASSLSVGNTIYF.

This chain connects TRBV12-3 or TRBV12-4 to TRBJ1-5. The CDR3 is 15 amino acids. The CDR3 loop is CASSALGWGDQPQHF.

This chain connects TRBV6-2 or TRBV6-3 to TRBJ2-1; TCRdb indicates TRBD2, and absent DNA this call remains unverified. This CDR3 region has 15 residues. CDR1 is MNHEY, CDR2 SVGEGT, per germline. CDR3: CASIESYPRYNEQFF.

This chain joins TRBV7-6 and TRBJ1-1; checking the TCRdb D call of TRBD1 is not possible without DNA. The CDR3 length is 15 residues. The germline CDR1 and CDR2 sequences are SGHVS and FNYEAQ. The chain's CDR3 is CASSSTGGRNTEAFF.

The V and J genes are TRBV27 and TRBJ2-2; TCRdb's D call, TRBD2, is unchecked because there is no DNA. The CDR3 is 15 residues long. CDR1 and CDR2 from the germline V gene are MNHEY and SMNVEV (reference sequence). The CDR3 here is CASSPPAGRAGELFF.

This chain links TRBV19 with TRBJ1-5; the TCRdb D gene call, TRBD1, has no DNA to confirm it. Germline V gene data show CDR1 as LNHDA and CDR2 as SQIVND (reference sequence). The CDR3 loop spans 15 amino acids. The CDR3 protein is CASSDLGTGNQPQHF.

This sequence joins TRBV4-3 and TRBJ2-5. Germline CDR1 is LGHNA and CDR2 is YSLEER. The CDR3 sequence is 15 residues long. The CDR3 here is CASSQELAFQETQYF.